The clone carrying this T cell receptor (beta chain) was seen a few times. This record belongs to a study of blood T cell repertoires in COVID-19. How the authors handled the data: Reference gene primer amplification yielded estimated nucleated cell counts. Data came from immunoSEQ multiplex PCR; TCRdb stores just in-frame clones and leaves some out. V and J calls and clone size are those listed in that table; D and trimming were worked out from the DNA. The table has around 130,000 clones, 80% to 90% seen once; the top ten hold around 2.4%. The CDR3 runs to 19 residues. With 10 bases clipped from V and 4 bases from J, the junction kept 25 bases outside the gene matches. Germline loops: CDR1 MNHEY, CDR2 SMNVEV (reference sequence). This study enrolled people aged about 18 to 95 from roughly 24 US geographic areas. Cohort assignment relied on participant-reported clinical history.

The TCR sequence derives from a man aged 35-49 years with acute COVID-19. The chain employs TRBV27 and TRBJ1-2, with 9 positions matching TRBD1. Input material: PBMCs or T cells enriched from blood (not recorded which). The CDR3 spells CATRNIQTPGTGFLYGYTF. CDR3 bases: TGTGCCACCCGCAACATCCAGACCCCCGGGACAGGGTTTCTCTATGGCTACACCTTC.